This TCR beta chain was obtained from a study of human T cells and chemical hapten exposure. The overall study: In the roughly 24-week study, patients were dosed weekly with diphenylcyclopropenone on the scalp throughout.

Time point here: patch test 2, 6 weeks after DPC sensitization. Regarding treatment: therapeutic diphenylcyclopropenone sensitization with weekly scalp DPC. The CDR3 spans 11 residues. V was pared by 8 bases and J by 3 bases, with 7 bases between. CDR1 is SGHTA and CDR2 is FQGTGA in the germline V gene. Each CDR3 protein gets one entry after TCRdb re-called the RACE reads with MiXCR. The table lists approximately 87,000 distinct CDR3 sequences, about 10% of them singletons. The genes are TRBV7-3 and TRBJ1-1; TRBD1 is a possible D gene (5 bases). This clonotype was sampled from a woman aged 40 to 55 with alopecia areata. Some clones in this sample may be carry-over from other donors' samples. Sequences were derived from whole blood, sampled in connection with sensitization to the hapten diphenylcyclopropenone (DPC). CDR3 in amino acids: CASGTDTEAFF. CDR3 bases: TGTGCCAGCGGGACGGACACTGAAGCTTTCTTT.